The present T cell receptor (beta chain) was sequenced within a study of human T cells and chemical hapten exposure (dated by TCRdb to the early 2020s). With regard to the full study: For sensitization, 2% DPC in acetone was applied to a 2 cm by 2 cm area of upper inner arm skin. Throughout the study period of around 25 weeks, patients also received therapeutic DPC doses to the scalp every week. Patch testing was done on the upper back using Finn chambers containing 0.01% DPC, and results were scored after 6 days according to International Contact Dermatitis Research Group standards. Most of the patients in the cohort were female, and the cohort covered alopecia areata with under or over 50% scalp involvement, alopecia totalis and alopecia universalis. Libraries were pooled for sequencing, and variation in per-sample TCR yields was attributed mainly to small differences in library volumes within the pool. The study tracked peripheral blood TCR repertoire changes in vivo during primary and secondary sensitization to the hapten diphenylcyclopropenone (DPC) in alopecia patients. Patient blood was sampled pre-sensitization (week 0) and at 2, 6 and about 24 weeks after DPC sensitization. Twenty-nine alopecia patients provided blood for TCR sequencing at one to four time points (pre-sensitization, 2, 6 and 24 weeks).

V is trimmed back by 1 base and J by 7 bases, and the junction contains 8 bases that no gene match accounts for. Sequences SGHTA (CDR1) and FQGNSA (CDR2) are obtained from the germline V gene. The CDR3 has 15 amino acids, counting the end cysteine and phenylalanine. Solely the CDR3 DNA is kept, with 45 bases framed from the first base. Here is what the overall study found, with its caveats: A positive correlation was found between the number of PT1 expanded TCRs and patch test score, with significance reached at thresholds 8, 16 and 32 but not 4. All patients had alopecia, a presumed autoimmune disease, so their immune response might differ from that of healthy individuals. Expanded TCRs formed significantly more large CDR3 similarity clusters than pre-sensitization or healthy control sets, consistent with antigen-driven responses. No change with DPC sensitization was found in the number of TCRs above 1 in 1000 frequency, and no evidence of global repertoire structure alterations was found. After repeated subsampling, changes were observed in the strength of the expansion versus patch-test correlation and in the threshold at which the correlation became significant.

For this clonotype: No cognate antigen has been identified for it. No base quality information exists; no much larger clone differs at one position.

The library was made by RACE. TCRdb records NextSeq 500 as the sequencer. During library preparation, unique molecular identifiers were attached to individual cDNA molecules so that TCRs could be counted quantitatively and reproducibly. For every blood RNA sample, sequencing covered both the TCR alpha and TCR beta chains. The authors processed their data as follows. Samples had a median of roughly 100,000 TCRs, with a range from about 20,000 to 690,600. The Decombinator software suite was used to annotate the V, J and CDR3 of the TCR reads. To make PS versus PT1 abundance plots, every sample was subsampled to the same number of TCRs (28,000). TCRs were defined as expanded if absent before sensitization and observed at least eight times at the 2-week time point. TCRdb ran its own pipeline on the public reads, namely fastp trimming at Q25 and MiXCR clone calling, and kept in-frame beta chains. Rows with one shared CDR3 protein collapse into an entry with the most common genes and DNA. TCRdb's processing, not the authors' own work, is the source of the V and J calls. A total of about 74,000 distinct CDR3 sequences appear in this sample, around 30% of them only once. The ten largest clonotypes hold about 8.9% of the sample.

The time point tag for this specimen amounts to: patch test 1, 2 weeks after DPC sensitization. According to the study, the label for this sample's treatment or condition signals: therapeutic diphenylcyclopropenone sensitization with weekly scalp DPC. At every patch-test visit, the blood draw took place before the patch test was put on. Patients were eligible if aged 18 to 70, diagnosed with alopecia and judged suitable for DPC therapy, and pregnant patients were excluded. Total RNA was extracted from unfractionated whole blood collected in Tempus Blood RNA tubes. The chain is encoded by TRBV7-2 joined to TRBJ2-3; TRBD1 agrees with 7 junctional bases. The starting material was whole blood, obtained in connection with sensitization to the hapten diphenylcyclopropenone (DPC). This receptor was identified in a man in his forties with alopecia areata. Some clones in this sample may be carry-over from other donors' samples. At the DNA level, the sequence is TGTGCCAGCAGCTTAGGACAGGGCGATTACAATACGCAGTATTTT. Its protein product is CASSLGQGDYNTQYF.